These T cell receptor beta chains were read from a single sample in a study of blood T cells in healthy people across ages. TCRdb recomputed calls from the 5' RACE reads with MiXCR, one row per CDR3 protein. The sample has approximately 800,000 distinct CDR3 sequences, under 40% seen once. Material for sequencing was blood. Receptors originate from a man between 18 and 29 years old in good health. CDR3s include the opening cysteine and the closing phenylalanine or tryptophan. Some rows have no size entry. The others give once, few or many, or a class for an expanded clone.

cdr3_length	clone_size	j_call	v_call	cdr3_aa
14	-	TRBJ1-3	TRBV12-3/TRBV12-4	CASSPLARGNTIYF
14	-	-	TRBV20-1	CSANRAGWIYEQYF
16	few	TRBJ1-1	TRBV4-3	CASSQDGTGGNTEAFF
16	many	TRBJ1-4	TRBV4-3	CASSQERTGVREKLFF
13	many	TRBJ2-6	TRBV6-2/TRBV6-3	CASTFSGANVLTF
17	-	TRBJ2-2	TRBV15	CATSTSRLAGSTGELFF
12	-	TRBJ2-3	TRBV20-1	CSASGGTDAQYF
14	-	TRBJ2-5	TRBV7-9	CASSPFGQRETQYF
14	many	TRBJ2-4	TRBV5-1	CASSPDKPGDIQYF
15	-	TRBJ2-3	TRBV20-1	CSARRQLRPTDTQYF